This is a list of T cell receptor beta chains from one sample in a study of somatic mutations in cytotoxic T cells in rheumatoid arthritis. TCRdb's copy holds only in-frame clones and misses some; the assay was immunoSEQ multiplex PCR. The sample has over 8,000 clones; 75% to 95% are singletons. The sequenced sample was CD8+ T cells sorted from blood. The receptors derive from a woman aged 18-29 years with rheumatoid arthritis. Each CDR3 is given with its conserved first and last residue. D genes are given only for firm matches. Clone size, where shown, is once, few, many, or a class for clones that have expanded.

-,15,TRBV10-1,TRBJ2-7,-,TGCGCCAGCAGTGAGCACGGGATAGCGGAGGACGAGCAGTACTTC,CASSEHGIAEDEQYF
-,12,TRBV5-6,TRBJ2-3,-,TGTGCCAGCCGGGTGACTCGGGATACGCAGTATTTT,CASRVTRDTQYF
-,14,TRBV9,TRBJ2-5,TRBD2,TGTGCCAGCAGCAAGACGGGACTAGGAGAGACCCAGTACTTC,CASSKTGLGETQYF
-,15,TRBV11-3,TRBJ2-1,TRBD1,TGTGCCAGCAGCGCCCGGGACAGGGGGCTGAATGAGCAGTTCTTC,CASSARDRGLNEQFF
once,16,TRBV13,TRBJ1-1,-,TGTGCCAGCAGCCGGCAAGCGGGGTACGGGGGCACTGAAGCTTTCTTT,CASSRQAGYGGTEAFF
-,9,TRBV6-5,TRBJ2-7,-,TGTGCCAGCAGTTACTCGGCCTACTTC,CASSYSAYF
-,14,TRBV19,TRBJ2-2,-,TGTGCCAGTAGTATAGTTTGGAGCACCGGGGAGCTGTTTTTT,CASSIVWSTGELFF
-,15,TRBV30,TRBJ2-2,TRBD1,TGTGCCTGGAGTGGTGGGACAGGGGGCTCCGGGGAGCTGTTTTTT,CAWSGGTGGSGELFF
-,13,TRBV5-1,TRBJ2-7,TRBD1,TGCGCCAGCAGCGGGGACAGCCTCTACGAGCAGTACTTC,CASSGDSLYEQYF
-,17,TRBV19,TRBJ2-5,TRBD1,TGTGCCAGTAGTAGCGACCCGGGACAGTCAGACCAAGAGACCCAGTACTTC,CASSSDPGQSDQETQYF
few,16,TRBV6-5,TRBJ2-7,TRBD1,TGTGCCAGCAGTTCCACCGACAGGGGAAGCTCCTACGAGCAGTACTTC,CASSSTDRGSSYEQYF
-,14,TRBV5-4,TRBJ1-5,-,TGTGCCAGCAGCTTTTGGGGGGGTGGGCAGCCCCAGCATTTT,CASSFWGGGQPQHF
-,15,TRBV7-9,TRBJ2-5,TRBD1,TGTGCCAGCAGCTCTGGGACAGGGAGAGGGGAGACCCAGTACTTC,CASSSGTGRGETQYF
-,15,TRBV7-6,TRBJ2-2,TRBD2,TGTGCCAGCAGCTTAACGGGAGGGAGGACCGGGGAGCTGTTTTTT,CASSLTGGRTGELFF
-,13,TRBV11-2,TRBJ2-7,-,TGTGCCAGCAGCTTAGAGGCCGACTACGAGCAGTACTTC,CASSLEADYEQYF
-,15,TRBV19,TRBJ2-1,TRBD2,TGTGCCAGTAGTATGTGGCTAGCGGGAAGTAATGAGCAGTTCTTC,CASSMWLAGSNEQFF
-,17,TRBV7-9,TRBJ1-2,-,TGTGCCAGCAGCGCTGGTGGGGGCGCGCAATCCAACTATGGCTACACCTTC,CASSAGGGAQSNYGYTF
-,17,TRBV2,TRBJ1-4,-,TGTGCCAGAGAACTGGAAGGCGGTGTTGCAACTAATGAAAAGCTGTTTTTT,CARELEGGVATNEKLFF
-,10,TRBV20-1,TRBJ1-1,-,TGCAGTGCTACAGGCCTTGAAGCTTTCTTT,CSATGLEAFF
-,15,TRBV15,TRBJ2-2,-,TGTGCCACCGCCCGGGACCGGGGGATCCCCGGGGAGCTGTTTTTT,CATARDRGIPGELFF
-,13,TRBV27,TRBJ2-1,-,TGTGCCAGCAGTTTTGGTGGGGCCAATGAGCAGTTCTTC,CASSFGGANEQFF
-,11,TRBV10-1,TRBJ2-7,-,TGCGCCAGCAGTGACGGGACTCAGCAGTACTTC,CASSDGTQQYF
-,15,TRBV6-5,TRBJ2-3,TRBD2,TGTGCCAGCAGCCTTGGGGGGAGGGCCGAAGATACGCAGTATTTT,CASSLGGRAEDTQYF
medium-sized,13,TRBV5-5,TRBJ2-7,-,TGTGCCAGCAGCCCTACAGGGTCCTACGAGCAGTACTTC,CASSPTGSYEQYF
-,16,TRBV10-3,TRBJ2-3,TRBD2,TGTGCCATATTAGCGGGGGACCACTTAGACGGCGATACGCAGTATTTT,CAILAGDHLDGDTQYF
once,18,TRBV5-6,TRBJ2-7,TRBD1,TGTGCCAGCAGCTTGTCATCGTTCGACAGGGGTTTCTCCTACGAGCAGTACTTC,CASSLSSFDRGFSYEQYF
-,15,TRBV19,TRBJ1-1,-,TGTGCCAGTAGTATAGATGAGTCCATGAACACTGAAGCTTTCTTT,CASSIDESMNTEAFF
-,14,TRBV27,TRBJ2-3,-,TGTGCCAGCAGTTTAACACAGAATACAGATACGCAGTATTTT,CASSLTQNTDTQYF
-,17,TRBV4-3,TRBJ2-5,TRBD2,TGCGCCAGCAGCCAAGATCGGAGCGGGGGGGCCGGGGAGACCCAGTACTTC,CASSQDRSGGAGETQYF
-,14,TRBV30,TRBJ2-7,TRBD1,TGTGCCTGGGACCCGGGACAGGGGTCCTACGAGCAGTACTTC,CAWDPGQGSYEQYF
-,17,TRBV4-1,TRBJ2-2,-,TGCGCCAGCAGCCAATCATTGGTAGCAGCAAGCACCGGGGAGCTGTTTTTT,CASSQSLVAASTGELFF
once,16,TRBV5-4,TRBJ2-7,TRBD1,TGTGCCAGCAGCGCCTCCGGGACAGGGGGCTCCTACGAGCAGTACTTC,CASSASGTGGSYEQYF
-,16,TRBV5-6,TRBJ1-4,-,TGTGCCAGCAGCTTGGCGCAGGCAGCAACTAATGAAAAACTGTTTTTT,CASSLAQAATNEKLFF
-,13,TRBV19,TRBJ1-2,-,TGTGCCAGTAGTATGGGACTCCCCGGTGGCTACACCTTC,CASSMGLPGGYTF
-,15,TRBV27,TRBJ2-6,-,TGTGCCAGCAGTTTAGTACCGCCTATAGCCAACGTCCTGACTTTC,CASSLVPPIANVLTF
-,14,TRBV5-8,TRBJ2-7,TRBD1,TGTGCCAGCAGCGCTGGACAGGGCCCCTACGAGCAGTACTTC,CASSAGQGPYEQYF
-,14,TRBV7-2,TRBJ2-7,-,TGTGCCAGCAGCTTGACGGTCCGGGTAGTCGAGCAGTACTTC,CASSLTVRVVEQYF
-,16,TRBV5-4,TRBJ2-7,TRBD2,TGTGCCAGCAGCGGAACCGGGACTAGCGCCTCCTACGAGCAGTACTTC,CASSGTGTSASYEQYF
-,16,TRBV27,TRBJ2-7,TRBD2,TGTGCCAGCAGTCCCACACTAGCGGGAGACACCTACGAGCAGTACTTC,CASSPTLAGDTYEQYF
-,16,TRBV6-5,TRBJ1-5,TRBD1,TGTGCCAGCAGTTACGGACAGGGTGGGAGCAATCAGCCCCAGCATTTT,CASSYGQGGSNQPQHF
-,14,TRBV27,TRBJ2-7,-,TGTGCCAGCAGTTTCTACGCGGATACCTACGAGCAGTACTTC,CASSFYADTYEQYF
-,15,TRBV2,TRBJ2-3,-,TGTGCCAGCAGTGTGTCGCGGCGGGTACTTGGTACGCAGTATTTT,CASSVSRRVLGTQYF
-,15,TRBV10-1,TRBJ2-7,TRBD1,TGCGCCAGCAGTGACTACGACAGGGGCTCCTACGAGCAGTACTTC,CASSDYDRGSYEQYF
-,16,TRBV6-5,TRBJ2-7,TRBD2,TGTGCCAGCAGTTACGGGGGGGTGGCAGAGTATTACGAGCAGTACTTC,CASSYGGVAEYYEQYF
once,14,TRBV7-2,TRBJ2-7,-,TGTGCCAGCAGGATCCGGGATCAAGCCTACGAGCAGTACTTC,CASRIRDQAYEQYF
-,15,TRBV4-1,TRBJ1-2,-,TGCGCCAGCAGCCAAGATTCCCCCTTTGGGCCTGGCTACACCTTC,CASSQDSPFGPGYTF
-,12,TRBV27,TRBJ2-7,-,TGTGCCAGCAGTTGGAGCTCCTACGAGCAGTACTTC,CASSWSSYEQYF
-,15,TRBV18,TRBJ2-5,TRBD1,TGTGCCAGCCTCCTTGGTGGACAGGGTATCGAGACCCAGTACTTC,CASLLGGQGIETQYF
-,12,TRBV9,TRBJ2-1,-,TGTGCCAGCACCGACTCCTTTGGTGAGCAGTTCTTC,CASTDSFGEQFF
few,13,TRBV6-5,TRBJ2-7,TRBD2,TGTGCCATCCGTAGCGGGAGCTCCTACGAGCAGTACTTC,CAIRSGSSYEQYF
once,15,TRBV21-1,TRBJ1-5,-,TGTGCCAGCAGCAAAGTCGCGGGTGTTGGTCAGCCCCAGCATTTT,CASSKVAGVGQPQHF
-,12,TRBV6-6,TRBJ1-1,-,TGTGCCAGCATACTGGGGGGCACTGAAGCTTTCTTT,CASILGGTEAFF
-,14,TRBV6-5,TRBJ2-7,-,TGTGCCAGCAGTTACTCGGAGGAAGCCTACGAGCAGTACTTC,CASSYSEEAYEQYF